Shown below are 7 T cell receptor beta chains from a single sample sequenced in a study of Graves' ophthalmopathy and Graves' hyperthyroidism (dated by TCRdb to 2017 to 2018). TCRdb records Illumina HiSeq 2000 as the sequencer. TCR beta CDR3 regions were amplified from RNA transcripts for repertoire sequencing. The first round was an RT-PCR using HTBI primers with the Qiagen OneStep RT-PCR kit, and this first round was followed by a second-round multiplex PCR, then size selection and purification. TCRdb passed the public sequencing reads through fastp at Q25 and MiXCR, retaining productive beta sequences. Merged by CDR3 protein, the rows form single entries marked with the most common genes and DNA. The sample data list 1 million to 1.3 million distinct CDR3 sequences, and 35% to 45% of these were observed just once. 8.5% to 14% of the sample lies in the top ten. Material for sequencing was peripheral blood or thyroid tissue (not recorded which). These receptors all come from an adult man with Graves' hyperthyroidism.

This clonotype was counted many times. CDR3: CSARDRTGFGSYNSPLHF. The CDR3, as DNA: TGCAGTGCTAGAGACCGGACAGGGTTTGGATCCTATAATTCACCCCTCCACTTT. This chain connects TRBV20-1 to TRBJ1-6; 8 positions agree with TRBD1. CDR3 length equals 18 residues. J lost 1 base, V lost 0 bases, and 8 bases had no gene match. Germline loops: CDR1 DFQATT, CDR2 SNEGSKA (reference sequence).

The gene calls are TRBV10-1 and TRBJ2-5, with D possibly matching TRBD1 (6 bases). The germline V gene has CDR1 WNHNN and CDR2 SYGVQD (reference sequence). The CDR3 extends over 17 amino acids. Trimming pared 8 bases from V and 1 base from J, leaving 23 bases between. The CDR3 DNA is TGCGCCAGCGTTGTGCGGAACACCGGGACACTCCAAGAGACCCAGTACTTC. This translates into CASVVRNTGTLQETQYF.

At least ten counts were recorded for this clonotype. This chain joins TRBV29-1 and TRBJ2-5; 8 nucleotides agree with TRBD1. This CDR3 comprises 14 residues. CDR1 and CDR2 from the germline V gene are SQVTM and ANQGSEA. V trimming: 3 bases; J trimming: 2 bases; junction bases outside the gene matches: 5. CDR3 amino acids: CSVEWTGSQETQYF. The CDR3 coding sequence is TGCAGCGTTGAGTGGACAGGGTCACAAGAGACCCAGTACTTC.

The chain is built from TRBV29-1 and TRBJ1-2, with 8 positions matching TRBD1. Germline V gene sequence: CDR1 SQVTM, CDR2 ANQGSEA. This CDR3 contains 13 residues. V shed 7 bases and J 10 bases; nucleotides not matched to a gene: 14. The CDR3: CSAGLGTGDLYTF. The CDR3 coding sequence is TGCAGCGCCGGGTTAGGGACAGGAGACCTCTACACCTTC.

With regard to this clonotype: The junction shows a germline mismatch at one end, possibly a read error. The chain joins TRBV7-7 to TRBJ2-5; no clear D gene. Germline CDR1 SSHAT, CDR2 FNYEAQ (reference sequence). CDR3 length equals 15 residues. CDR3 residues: CASSNSGRGEEAQYF. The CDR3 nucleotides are TGTGCCAGCAGCAATTCCGGCCGTGGAGAAGAGGCCCAGTACTTC.

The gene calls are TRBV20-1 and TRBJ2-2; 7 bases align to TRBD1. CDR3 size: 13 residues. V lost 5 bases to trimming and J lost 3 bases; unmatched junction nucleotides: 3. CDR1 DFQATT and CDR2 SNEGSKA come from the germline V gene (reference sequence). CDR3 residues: CSADDRDTGELFF. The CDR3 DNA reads TGCAGTGCTGATGACAGGGACACCGGGGAGCTGTTTTTT.

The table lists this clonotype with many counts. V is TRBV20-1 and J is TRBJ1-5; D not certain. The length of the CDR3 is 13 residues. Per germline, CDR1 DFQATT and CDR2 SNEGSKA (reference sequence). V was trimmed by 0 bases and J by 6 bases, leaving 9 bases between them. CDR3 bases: TGCAGTGCTAGAGACCTAGCGGGTCAGCCCCAGCATTTT. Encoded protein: CSARDLAGQPQHF.